The rows below give T cell receptor beta chains drawn from one sample of a study of T cells after yellow fever vaccination. TCRdb itself ran the 5' RACE reads through MiXCR, one entry per CDR3 protein. The profile shows some 260,000 distinct CDR3 sequences, roughly 4.8% of them singletons. Sequencing used CD4+ T cells sorted from PBMCs, obtained on the day of the yellow fever booster vaccination. Receptors were obtained from a man aged 18 to 29 who received the YFV17D yellow fever vaccine. Both conserved end residues are part of each CDR3. The D gene is left open where the match is weak. Size tells how often a clone was seen (once, few, many) or the class of an expanded clone, and some rows leave it out.

V gene	CDR3 length	clone size	J gene	D gene	CDR3 DNA	CDR3 protein
TRBV24-1	13	many	TRBJ2-3	NA	TGTGCCACAGGGCATCCGGGAGCAGATACGCAGTATTTT	CATGHPGADTQYF
TRBV11-2	16	many	TRBJ2-5	TRBD2	TGTGCCAGCAGCTTAGATACTAGCGGGGGGGGAGAGACCCAGTACTTC	CASSLDTSGGGETQYF
TRBV5-5	16	many	TRBJ2-2	NA	TGTGCCAGCAGCTTGGCCAGGGGCGGGAACACCGGGGAGCTGTTTTTT	CASSLARGGNTGELFF
TRBV12-3/TRBV12-4	14	NA	TRBJ2-2	TRBD1	TGTGCCAGCTCCCCGGACAGGTACACCGGGGAGCTGTTTTTT	CASSPDRYTGELFF
TRBV28	15	NA	TRBJ2-3	NA	TGTGCCAGCAGTTCGGGGGCAGGGGTGACAGATACGCAGTATTTT	CASSSGAGVTDTQYF
TRBV6-2/TRBV6-3	13	few	TRBJ2-3	NA	TGTGCCAGCCGAGGGACATCTAGTGATACGCAGTATTTT	CASRGTSSDTQYF
TRBV4-3	15	many	TRBJ2-3	NA	TGCGCCAGCAGCCAAGATTTCCTTTCCACAGATACGCAGTATTTT	CASSQDFLSTDTQYF
TRBV7-2	18	NA	TRBJ2-2	NA	TGTGCCAGCAGCTCACTGCCCTACAGGGTCATGGGGACCGGGGAGCTGTTTTTT	CASSSLPYRVMGTGELFF
TRBV7-9	15	NA	TRBJ2-3	NA	TGTGCCAGCAGCTTAGTGGGGCAGGGTACAGATACGCAGTATTTT	CASSLVGQGTDTQYF
TRBV15	16	NA	TRBJ2-1	NA	TGTGCCACCAGCAGTGGGGGGGCATCGTCCTACAATGAGCAGTTCTTC	CATSSGGASSYNEQFF
TRBV7-9	15	many	TRBJ1-6	TRBD1	TGTGCCAGCAGCTTACTGACAGGGGGAAATTCACCCCTCCACTTT	CASSLLTGGNSPLHF
TRBV7-9	13	few	TRBJ2-1	NA	TGTGCCAGCAGCTTCCGGGAGAACAATGAGCAGTTCTTC	CASSFRENNEQFF
TRBV5-1	17	NA	TRBJ2-5	TRBD2	TGCGCCAGCAGCTTGGGGGGACTAGCGGGGAACCAAGAGACCCAGTACTTC	CASSLGGLAGNQETQYF
TRBV9	18	many	TRBJ2-5	TRBD2	TGTGCCAGCAGCGTAGCTTCTCTAGCGGGGGGCCTCGGAGAGACCCAGTACTTC	CASSVASLAGGLGETQYF
TRBV29-1	12	many	TRBJ1-1	NA	TGCAGCGCGCCCACGGGTGGCACTGAAGCTTTCTTT	CSAPTGGTEAFF
TRBV5-1	15	many	TRBJ2-3	TRBD1	TGCGCCAGCAGCGATCGGACAGGGGGCCCAGATACGCAGTATTTT	CASSDRTGGPDTQYF
TRBV7-2	15	NA	TRBJ1-5	NA	TGTGCCAGCAGCTTAGAAGGGGGAGGGCGGCAGCCCCAGCATTTT	CASSLEGGGRQPQHF
TRBV7-2	15	few	TRBJ2-1	NA	TGTGCCAGCAGCTTACTTCGGGGAAACTACAATGAGCAGTTCTTC	CASSLLRGNYNEQFF
TRBV12-3/TRBV12-4	15	many	TRBJ2-1	TRBD1	TGTGCCAGCTCTCTACGGGACAGGAATTACAATGAGCAGTTCTTC	CASSLRDRNYNEQFF
TRBV19	16	few	TRBJ2-1	TRBD2	TGTGCCAGTACGGGCGGGGGGGCCCAGGGGTACAATGAGCAGTTCTTC	CASTGGGAQGYNEQFF
TRBV5-4	17	NA	TRBJ2-3	NA	TGTGCCAGCAGGGACCGACAGGGGAGGGATGCGACAGATACGCAGTATTTT	CASRDRQGRDATDTQYF
TRBV20-1	14	few	TRBJ2-2	TRBD1	TGCAGTGCCAGAGGACAGGGTAGCACCGGGGAGCTGTTTTTT	CSARGQGSTGELFF
TRBV7-2	15	few	TRBJ2-2	NA	TGTGCCAGCACCCAGTCGAGGCCCCCCACCGGGGAGCTGTTTTTT	CASTQSRPPTGELFF
TRBV12-3/TRBV12-4	13	many	TRBJ2-5	NA	TGTGCCAGCAGGCAGGCTCACCAAGAGACCCAGTACTTC	CASRQAHQETQYF
TRBV6-2/TRBV6-3	13	NA	TRBJ1-5	NA	TGTGCCAGCAGTTACCATAGCAATCAGCCCCAGCATTTT	CASSYHSNQPQHF
TRBV3-1	17	NA	TRBJ2-5	TRBD2	TGTGCCAGCAGCCAGCTCTTAAGCGGGGGGCGCTCGGAGACCCAGTACTTC	CASSQLLSGGRSETQYF
TRBV12-3/TRBV12-4	13	many	TRBJ2-1	TRBD2	TGTGCCAGCACCCTCCTGGGGGCGGGGGGGCAGTTCTTC	CASTLLGAGGQFF
TRBV20-1	12	few	TRBJ2-7	NA	TGCAGTGTAAGGACTCGACTCTACGAGCAGTACTTC	CSVRTRLYEQYF
TRBV20-1	14	NA	TRBJ1-6	NA	TGCAGTGCTAGAGAAGGGCCCGGGGACTCACCCCTCCACTTT	CSAREGPGDSPLHF